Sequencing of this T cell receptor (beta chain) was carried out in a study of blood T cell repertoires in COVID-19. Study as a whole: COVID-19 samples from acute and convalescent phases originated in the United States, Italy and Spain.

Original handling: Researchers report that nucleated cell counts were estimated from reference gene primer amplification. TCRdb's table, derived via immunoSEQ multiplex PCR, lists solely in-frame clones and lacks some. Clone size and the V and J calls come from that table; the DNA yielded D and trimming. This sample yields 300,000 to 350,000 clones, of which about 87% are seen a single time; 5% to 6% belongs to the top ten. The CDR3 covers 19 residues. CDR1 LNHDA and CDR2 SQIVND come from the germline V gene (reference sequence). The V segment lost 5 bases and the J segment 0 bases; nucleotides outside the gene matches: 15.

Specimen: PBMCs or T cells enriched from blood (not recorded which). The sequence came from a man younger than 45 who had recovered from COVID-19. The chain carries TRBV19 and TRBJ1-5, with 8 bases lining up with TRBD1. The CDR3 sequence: CASSARQGRTIYSNQPQHF. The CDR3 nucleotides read TGTGCCAGTAGTGCCCGACAGGGGCGCACTATCTATAGCAATCAGCCCCAGCATTTT.